A single sample is the source of the 24 T cell receptor beta chains below, sequenced in a study of T-cell memory formation after mild COVID-19 (dated by TCRdb to the early 2020s). Library generation was performed with 5' RACE. The instrument given in TCRdb is Illumina NovaSeq 6000. In-frame beta chains were kept once TCRdb had trimmed the public reads at Q25 with fastp and called clones with MiXCR. When rows share a CDR3 protein, they turn into one entry using the most common DNA and genes. The sample contains about 270,000 distinct CDR3 sequences, roughly 16% of them found a single time. The ten largest clonotypes hold roughly 20% of the sample. Sequencing input: PBMCs or a T cell subset sorted from them (not recorded which). These receptors were obtained from a man younger than 30 who had mild COVID-19 (a few samples of this study predate the infection). The sample titles of this study are shuffled in the database, so cell type and time point are left out; the donor was told from shared clones.

The V gene is TRBV6-5, the J gene TRBJ2-1, with 9 bases fitting TRBD1. Germline loops: CDR1 MNHEY, CDR2 SVGAGI. The V gene end was trimmed by 0 bases and the J gene end by 9 bases; junction bases not matched to a gene: 6. This CDR3 has 15 amino acids. For the CDR3, the DNA is TGTGCCAGCAGTTACTCGGGACAGGGAGGCGGTGAGCAGTTCTTC. Its protein product is CASSYSGQGGGEQFF.

A few counts support this clonotype. The rearrangement joins TRBV10-2 to TRBJ2-5, with D uncertain. Trimming removed 4 bases at V and 5 bases at J, with 11 bases between. This CDR3 region has 13 residues. Germline CDR1 reads WSHSY; CDR2 reads SAAADI. CDR3 sequence (DNA): TGCGCCAGCAGTGGTCCGTCGAGGGAGACCCAGTACTTC. Encoded protein: CASSGPSRETQYF.

This clonotype was recorded many times. This chain joins TRBV2 and TRBJ2-7, with 7 bases matching TRBD1. The length of the CDR3 is 14 residues. Germline CDR1 and CDR2: SNHLY and FYNNEI. V lost 6 bases and J lost 8; bases outside the gene matches: 13. CDR3 sequence: CASSLDRDLKKQYF. The CDR3 bases are TGTGCCAGCAGCCTAGACAGGGATCTTAAAAAGCAGTACTTC.

This clonotype was counted ten times or more. J is TRBJ1-1 and V is TRBV10-3; 8 bases are a match to TRBD1. The length of the CDR3 is 13 residues. Germline V gives CDR1 ENHRY, CDR2 SYGVKD. J was trimmed by 2 bases and V by 10 bases; bases with no gene match: 6. CDR3 residues: CATQDRVNTEAFF. CDR3 DNA sequence: TGTGCCACCCAGGACAGGGTAAACACTGAAGCTTTCTTT.

This clonotype was picked up a small number of times. This rearrangement joins TRBV11-2 to TRBJ2-3; D is ambiguous. V gave up 1 base and J gave up 4 bases, with 12 bases separating them. Germline loops: CDR1 SGHAT, CDR2 FQNNGV. The CDR3 contains 15 residues. The CDR3: CASSLAWLGSDTQYF. CDR3 DNA: TGTGCCAGCAGCTTAGCCTGGCTGGGTTCAGATACGCAGTATTTT.

This clonotype came up a few times. V usage is TRBV4-1 and J usage is TRBJ2-4; 9 bases match TRBD2. The CDR3 runs to 14 residues. J gave up 7 bases and V 4 bases, and 5 bases lay outside the gene matches. Germline loops: CDR1 MGHRA, CDR2 YSYEKL. The CDR3 DNA reads as TGCGCCAGCAGCCTCGGGACTAGCAGCAACATTCAGTACTTC. This translates into CASSLGTSSNIQYF.

This chain uses TRBV6-5 with TRBJ2-5, with D possibly TRBD1 on 6 matching bases. Germline values: CDR1 MNHEY, CDR2 SVGAGI. The CDR3 is 14 residues long. V lost 5 bases to trimming and J lost 1 base, with 11 bases between them. In DNA, the CDR3 is TGTGCCAGCAGTGCATGGGACATCCAAGAGACCCAGTACTTC. It translates to CASSAWDIQETQYF.

This chain joins TRBV27 and TRBJ1-1, with D unclear. The V and J ends lost 2 bases and 5 bases respectively, with 15 bases between them. Looked up from germline, CDR1 is MNHEY and CDR2 is SMNVEV (reference sequence). The CDR3 covers 15 residues. This CDR3 reads CASSLMAGGSTEAFF. The CDR3 nucleotides read TGTGCCAGCAGTTTAATGGCAGGAGGGTCGACTGAAGCTTTCTTT.

This clonotype has just a few counts. This chain connects TRBV6-2 or TRBV6-3 to TRBJ2-3; D is perhaps TRBD2 (6 bases). Trimming removed 5 bases from V and 6 bases from J, with 9 bases in between. The CDR3 loop spans 12 amino acids. Germline V gene data show CDR1 as MNHEY and CDR2 as SVGEGT. The CDR3 loop reads CASSQSGDTQYF. The CDR3 region has the DNA TGTGCCAGCAGTCAAAGCGGGGATACGCAGTATTTT.

This clonotype was detected only a few times. The chain carries TRBV4-3 and TRBJ1-5, with D maybe TRBD1 (6 bases). Germline V CDR1 and CDR2: LGHNA, YSLEER. The CDR3 is 15 amino acids. The V end was cut by 0 bases, the J end by 5 bases, with 11 bases between. The CDR3 region is CASSQEDRTDQPQHF. The CDR3 DNA reads TGCGCCAGCAGCCAAGAAGACAGGACGGATCAGCCCCAGCATTTT.

This clonotype was observed a few times. The chain joins TRBV9 to TRBJ2-5; 11 nucleotides line up with TRBD1. The CDR3 sequence is 15 residues long. The junction had 4 bases not matched to a gene; V was cut back by 2 bases and J by 4 bases. From germline, CDR1 is SGDLS and CDR2 YYNGEE. CDR3 nucleotide sequence: TGTGCCAGCAGCGTGGGGACAGGGGGTTCAGAGACCCAGTACTTC. Amino acids: CASSVGTGGSETQYF.

This chain joins TRBV15 and TRBJ2-1; the D is unclear. V gave up 8 bases and J gave up 3 bases, with 14 bases separating them. Germline values: CDR1 LNHNV, CDR2 YYDKDF (reference sequence). The CDR3 runs 14 residues. The CDR3 nucleotides read TGTGCCACCGTGAAAGGTACCGACTACAATGAGCAGTTCTTC. This codes for CATVKGTDYNEQFF.

This clonotype has only a few counts. The chain recombines TRBV7-2 with TRBJ2-1; D not resolved. The germline V and J ends were trimmed by 4 bases and 10 bases, with 14 bases remaining between them. The CDR3 covers 13 residues. Germline V lookup: CDR1 SGHTA, CDR2 FQGNSA. The CDR3 sequence is CASSSPRVGEQFF. The CDR3 DNA follows: TGTGCCAGCAGCTCCCCTAGGGTTGGGGAGCAGTTCTTC. The full variable domain, with the rest looked up from reference TRBV7-2 and TRBJ2-1, is GAGVSQSPSNKVTEKGKDVELRCDPISGHTALYWYRQSLGQGLEFLIYFQGNSAPDKSGLPSDRFSAERTGGSVSTLTIQRTQQEDSAVYLCASSSPRVGEQFFGPGTRLTVL.

V usage is TRBV12-3 or TRBV12-4 and J usage is TRBJ2-5; D tentatively reads TRBD1 or TRBD2 (5 bases each). The CDR3 runs to 14 residues. Trimming removed 3 bases at V and 7 bases at J, with 15 bases between. The CDR3 spells CASSFGDQTGTQYF. In DNA form, the CDR3 reads TGTGCCAGCAGTTTCGGGGACCAAACGGGGACCCAGTACTTC.

This clonotype was recorded many times. V usage is TRBV10-3 and J usage is TRBJ2-7; 8 bases are a match to TRBD2. CDR3 length equals 13 residues. V gave up 0 bases and J gave up 10 bases; unmatched junction bases: 5. Germline lookup yields CDR1 ENHRY and CDR2 SYGVKD. The CDR3 DNA sequence: TGTGCCATCAGTGAGTCTGAGCGGGGGATACAGTACGTC. Its translation is CAISESERGIQYV.

This chain's CDR3 is CASSSVRAYEQYF. CDR3 bases: TGTGCCAGCAGCTCAGTGAGGGCCTACGAGCAGTACTTC. The chain links TRBV7-2 to TRBJ2-7; possibly TRBD2 for D (5 bases). This CDR3 contains 13 residues. Germline-derived CDR1 and CDR2 are SGHTA and FQGNSA. Trimming removed 4 bases at V and 2 bases at J, with 9 bases between.

The rearrangement uses TRBV28 and TRBJ2-5; D not certain. V lost 2 bases and J 2 bases, leaving 12 bases between the germline ends. CDR1 is MDHEN and CDR2 is SYDVKM in the germline V gene. There are 15 residues in the CDR3. The CDR3, as DNA: TGTGCCAGCAGTTTAGGCCGACTCATACAAGAGACCCAGTACTTC. Its translation: CASSLGRLIQETQYF.

This clonotype was seen ten or more times. The chain joins TRBV5-1 to TRBJ2-5; weak D call: TRBD1 (5 bases). Trimming cost V 2 bases and J 2 bases, with 7 bases left between them. Germline V gene lookup returns CDR1 SGHRS and CDR2 YFSETQ. The CDR3 sequence is 13 residues long. The CDR3 here is CASSLGVQETQYF. CDR3 nucleotide sequence: TGCGCCAGCAGCTTAGGGGTACAAGAGACCCAGTACTTC.

The chain couples TRBV6-2 or TRBV6-3 to TRBJ1-5; TRBD1 might be the D (6 bases). Germline CDR1 reads MNHEY; CDR2 reads SVGEGT. The CDR3 sequence is 14 residues long. Trimming removed 6 bases from V and 3 bases from J, with 12 bases in between. The CDR3 coding sequence is TGTGCCAGCAGGCGGACAGCCTCCAATCAGCCCCAGCATTTT. Translated: CASRRTASNQPQHF.

This clonotype was recorded a few times. The chain uses TRBV5-1 and TRBJ2-5, with TRBD2 matching over 15 bases. There are 17 residues in the CDR3. Germline trimming cut 3 bases from V and 5 bases from J; bases unmatched to any gene: 8. Germline values: CDR1 SGHRS, CDR2 YFSETQ. The DNA of the CDR3 is TGCGCCAGCAGCTATTCCCGGACTAGCGGGGGGGTGGAGACCCAGTACTTC. Its translation is CASSYSRTSGGVETQYF. Full variable domain (outside the CDR3, taken from reference TRBV5-1 and TRBJ2-5): KAGVTQTPRYLIKTRGQQVTLSCSPISGHRSVSWYQQTPGQGLQFLFEYFSETQRNKGNFPGRFSGRQFSNSRSEMNVSTLELGDSALYLCASSYSRTSGGVETQYFGPGTRLLVL.

The table lists this clonotype with a few counts. V usage is TRBV12-3 or TRBV12-4 and J usage is TRBJ1-1, with D tentatively TRBD1 (6 bases). Trimming removed 3 bases from V and 2 bases from J, with 10 bases in between. The CDR3 is 14 amino acids. CDR3 DNA: TGTGCCAGCAGTTTCCTGGGGGCCAACACTGAAGCTTTCTTT. Translation gives CASSFLGANTEAFF.

This clonotype was observed a few times. The chain uses TRBV29-1 and TRBJ2-7; D possibly corresponds to TRBD1 (5 bases). Germline V CDR1 and CDR2: SQVTM, ANQGSEA. The CDR3 totals 15 residues. Trimming took off 4 bases at V and 0 bases at J, with 16 bases between the two ends. The CDR3: CSVVIQAPSSYEQYF. As DNA, the CDR3 is TGCAGCGTTGTTATACAGGCCCCCAGCTCCTACGAGCAGTACTTC.

This clonotype was observed a few times. The chain recombines TRBV11-2 with TRBJ2-5, with D perhaps matching TRBD1 (6 bases). This CDR3 has 15 residues. V lost 1 base, J lost 2 bases, and 11 bases lay in between. Germline values: CDR1 SGHAT, CDR2 FQNNGV. CDR3 loop: CASSLVAGEQETQYF. The CDR3 DNA reads as TGTGCCAGCAGCTTAGTAGCAGGGGAACAAGAGACCCAGTACTTC.

This clonotype was seen repeatedly, ten times or more. The rearrangement uses TRBV12-3 or TRBV12-4 and TRBJ2-2, with D possibly being TRBD2 (6 bases). V was shortened by 2 bases and J by 1 base, with 17 bases between the two germline ends. The CDR3 covers 18 residues. The CDR3: CASSLSRGWGVNTGELFF. CDR3 nucleotides: TGTGCCAGCAGTTTATCCCGTGGGTGGGGGGTGAACACCGGGGAGCTGTTTTTT.